This T cell receptor beta chain derives from a study of cytomegalovirus exposure and HLA in healthy donors. Notes on the study in general: Some highly shared sequence variants likely arose as a pipeline artifact.

On this clone itself: Its antigen is unknown.

Vbeta (60) and Jbeta (13) primers were used in the PCR. As processed by the authors: Later, 65 million to 85 million unique TCR beta chains were counted in an analysis, and 8.5 million to 13 million of them were shared. Some clones are missing from TCRdb's copy, which holds only in-frame ones; the method was immunoSEQ multiplex PCR. That table is the source of V, J and clone size, and D and trimming were worked out from the DNA. The sample comprises about 300,000 clones, more than 80% of which are singletons, and around 4% rests with the top ten. CDR1 is LGHNA, CDR2 YSLEER, per germline. V shed 4 bases and J shed 2 bases, with 8 bases lying between them. This CDR3 comprises 14 residues. Healthy people donating bone marrow made up the donors.

The sequence was obtained from a man aged 40-50 years in good health and CMV-seropositive. The source material was PBMCs. The V and J genes are TRBV4-3 and TRBJ1-4; no definite D call. CDR3 in DNA: TGCGCCAGCAGCCGTCCCGGGACTAATGAAAAACTGTTTTTT. Translating it yields CASSRPGTNEKLFF.